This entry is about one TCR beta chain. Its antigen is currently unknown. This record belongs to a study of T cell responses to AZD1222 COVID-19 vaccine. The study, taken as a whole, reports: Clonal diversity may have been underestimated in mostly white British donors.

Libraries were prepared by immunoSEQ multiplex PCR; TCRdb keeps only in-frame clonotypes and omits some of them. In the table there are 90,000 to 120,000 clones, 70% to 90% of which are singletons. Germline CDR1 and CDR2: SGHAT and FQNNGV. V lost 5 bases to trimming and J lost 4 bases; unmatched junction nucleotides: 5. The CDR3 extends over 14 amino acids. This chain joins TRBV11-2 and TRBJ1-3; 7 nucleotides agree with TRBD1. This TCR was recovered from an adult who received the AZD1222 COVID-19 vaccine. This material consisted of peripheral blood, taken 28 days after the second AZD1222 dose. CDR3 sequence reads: CASSPPGQGNTIYF. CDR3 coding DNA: TGTGCCAGCAGCCCTCCGGGACAGGGAAACACCATATATTTT. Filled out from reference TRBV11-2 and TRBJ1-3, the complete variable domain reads EAGVAQSPRYKIIEKRQSVAFWCNPISGHATLYWYQQILGQGPKLLIQFQNNGVVDDSQLPKDRFSAERLKGVDSTLKIQPAKLEDSAVYLCASSPPGQGNTIYFGEGSWLTVV.